The sequence of this T cell receptor beta chain was determined in a study of Graves' ophthalmopathy and Graves' hyperthyroidism. Broader study findings: Blood contained most expanded thyroid clonotypes exceeding 0.001 frequency. Ophthalmopathy and stable hyperthyroidism were discriminated by a 13-signature model, with roughly 88% sensitivity and 81.08% specificity.

The sample holds many counts of this clonotype. Antigen specificity is unknown. Included hyperthyroidism patients were aged 18 to 65 and newly diagnosed (under 2 months' duration). Germline V gene data show CDR1 as LNHDA and CDR2 as SQIVND (reference sequence). The CDR3 runs to 14 residues. Trimming cost V 6 bases and J 4 bases, with 15 bases left between them. RNA served as the template for amplifying TCR beta CDR3 regions. Second-round multiplex PCR came after a first-round RT-PCR that employed HTBI primers. One entry per CDR3 protein, called by TCRdb with MiXCR from the multiplex PCR reads. The sample holds about 390,000 distinct CDR3 sequences, roughly a sixth seen once.

The genes are TRBV19 and TRBJ2-5, with D perhaps assigned TRBD1 or TRBD2 (5 bases each). The sequencing input was peripheral blood. This sequence originates from an adult woman with stable Graves' hyperthyroidism. The CDR3 coding sequence is TGTGCCAGTAGCTTGCGGGCAGGGCTAGAGACCCAGTACTTC. Translating it yields CASSLRAGLETQYF. The full variable domain, with the rest looked up from reference TRBV19 and TRBJ2-5, is DGGITQSPKYLFRKEGQNVTLSCEQNLNHDAMYWYRQDPGQGLRLIYYSQIVNDFQKGDIAEGYSVSREKKESFPLTVTSAQKNPTAFYLCASSLRAGLETQYFGPGTRLLVL.